The clone carrying this T cell receptor (beta chain) was counted only a few times. The data belong to a study of early T cells in non-severe SARS-CoV-2 infection. Looking at the study overall: Unsorted whole blood bulk RNA was sequenced, with unpaired chains.

Separate cDNA molecules each had unique molecular identifiers attached to them. A single record per CDR3 protein comes from TCRdb applying MiXCR to the 5' RACE reads. The table has 60,000 to 75,000 distinct CDR3 sequences, more than 8.5% seen once. Germline loops: CDR1 SGHTA, CDR2 FQGNSA. V was cut by 3 bases and J by 0 bases, with 17 bases left in between. This CDR3 comprises 17 residues. The gene calls are TRBV7-2 and TRBJ1-1, with D uncertain. The sequence came from an adult who was a healthcare worker with PCR-confirmed SARS-CoV-2 infection or an uninfected control (not recorded which). Sequenced here: whole blood, sampled at baseline. The CDR3 DNA follows: TGTGCCAGCAGCTTCAAGAAGCCTGGGAGGGTGAACACTGAAGCTTTCTTT. Protein: CASSFKKPGRVNTEAFF.